Each of the 14 T cell receptor beta chains below was sequenced from the same sample in a study of cytomegalovirus exposure and HLA in healthy donors. The PCR ran on 60 Vbeta and 13 Jbeta primers. Sequenced by immunoSEQ multiplex PCR; TCRdb stores in-frame clones only, minus some. This sample's table has roughly 74,000 clones. The sample comprised PBMCs. Source of these receptors: a female donor in good health and CMV-seropositive.

The J gene is TRBJ2-7, the V gene TRBV5-4, with 11 positions matching TRBD2. The CDR3 totals 15 residues. The V segment lost 4 bases and the J segment 3 bases; nucleotides outside the gene matches: 6. Germline loops: CDR1 SGHNT, CDR2 YYREEE (reference sequence). Here the CDR3 reads CASSLGTSGYYEQYF. The CDR3 bases are TGTGCCAGCAGCCTCGGGACTAGCGGATACTACGAGCAGTACTTC.

The chain employs TRBV5-1 and TRBJ1-2; D possibly corresponds to TRBD1 (5 bases). CDR1 is SGHRS and CDR2 is YFSETQ in the germline V gene. This CDR3 comprises 13 residues. V was trimmed by 4 bases and J by 8 bases, leaving 15 bases between them. The CDR3 loop reads CASSPDRGSGYTF. CDR3 coding DNA: TGCGCCAGCAGCCCCGACAGAGGCTCAGGCTACACCTTC.

This chain connects TRBV28 to TRBJ2-7, with D perhaps matching TRBD1 (5 bases). V gave up 2 bases and J gave up 6 bases, with 8 bases separating them. Germline V gene data show CDR1 as MDHEN and CDR2 as SYDVKM. The CDR3 loop spans 12 amino acids. CDR3 loop: CASSLAGPEQYF. The CDR3 nucleotides read TGTGCCAGCAGTTTAGCAGGGCCCGAGCAGTACTTC.

V is TRBV27 and J is TRBJ2-5; D possibly corresponds to TRBD2 (5 bases). V was shortened by 1 base and J by 0 bases, with 12 bases between the two germline ends. This CDR3 region has 16 residues. Germline CDR1 is MNHEY and CDR2 is SMNVEV (reference sequence). Here the CDR3 reads CASSLFPPRDQETQYF. DNA of the CDR3: TGTGCCAGCAGTTTATTCCCGCCGAGGGACCAAGAGACCCAGTACTTC.

J is TRBJ2-7 and V is TRBV9; 10 bases agree with TRBD1. Germline V gene sequence: CDR1 SGDLS, CDR2 YYNGEE. The CDR3 has 15 residues. V trimming: 4 bases; J trimming: 3 bases; junction bases outside the gene matches: 7. As DNA, the CDR3 is TGTGCCAGCAGCCCGGACAGGGGGAACTACTACGAGCAGTACTTC. As protein: CASSPDRGNYYEQYF. The full variable domain, completed using reference TRBV9 and TRBJ2-7, is DSGVTQTPKHLITATGQRVTLRCSPRSGDLSVYWYQQSLDQGLQFLIQYYNGEERAKGNILERFSAQQFPDLHSELNLSSLELGDSALYFCASSPDRGNYYEQYFGPGTRLTVT.

The rearrangement links TRBV7-9 to TRBJ1-3; the D is unclear. The germline gives CDR1 SEHNR, CDR2 FQNEAQ (reference sequence). The CDR3 length is 13 residues. Trimming removed 8 bases from V and 3 bases from J, with 11 bases in between. This CDR3 is CASHPRDGNTIYF. CDR3 DNA: TGTGCCAGCCACCCACGGGATGGAAACACCATATATTTT.

J is TRBJ2-3 and V is TRBV10-1; possible D gene TRBD1, 6 bases. CDR1 and CDR2 (germline): WNHNN, SYGVQD (reference sequence). V lost 6 bases to trimming and J lost 6 bases, with 7 bases between them. This CDR3 contains 11 residues. CDR3 nucleotides: TGCGCCAGCAGAAGGGGGGATACGCAGTATTTT. Translation gives CASRRGDTQYF.

This sequence joins TRBV5-1 and TRBJ2-7; 7 positions agree with TRBD2. V gave up 0 bases and J gave up 7 bases; unmatched junction bases: 10. The CDR3 sequence is 15 residues long. Germline CDR1 is SGHRS and CDR2 is YFSETQ. The DNA of the CDR3 is TGCGCCAGCAGCTTGGAGAGGACTAGAATAGGAGAGCAGTACTTC. The encoded protein is CASSLERTRIGEQYF.

The chain combines TRBV7-8 with TRBJ1-6; D is uncertain. Germline assignment: CDR1 SGHVS and CDR2 FQNEAQ. The CDR3 runs 14 residues. The V and J ends lost 0 bases and 7 bases respectively, with 7 bases between them. This chain's CDR3 is CASSLAGQNSPLHF. The CDR3 DNA is TGTGCCAGCAGCTTAGCTGGGCAAAATTCACCCCTCCACTTT.

Comment on this clone: Other DNA sequences in the sample encode the same CDR3. The J gene is TRBJ2-7, the V gene TRBV6-5; 12 bases map to TRBD2. This CDR3 spans 15 amino acids. J gave up 0 bases and V 5 bases, and 2 bases lay outside the gene matches. The germline gives CDR1 MNHEY, CDR2 SVGAGI. The CDR3 reads CASSGLAGSSYEQYF. CDR3 bases: TGTGCCAGCAGTGGACTAGCGGGAAGCTCCTACGAGCAGTACTTC.

To note about this clone: Its ends do not fully match the called genes, so a read error is possible. V gene TRBV30 combines with J gene TRBJ1-2; unclear D gene. Germline values: CDR1 GTSNPN, CDR2 SVGIG (reference sequence). This CDR3 has 15 residues. The CDR3 protein is CAWSFGSRLPYGCTF. Written as DNA, the CDR3 is TGTGCCTGGAGTTTCGGCTCGCGGCTTCCCTATGGCTGCACCTTC.

V is TRBV6-1 and J is TRBJ1-2; D not certain. V lost 3 bases and J 6 bases, leaving 14 bases between the germline ends. This CDR3 has 14 residues. CDR1 and CDR2 (germline): MNHNS, SASEGT. CDR3 region: CASSDRTATDGYTF. Here the CDR3 DNA reads TGTGCCAGCAGTGACCGTACAGCTACGGATGGCTACACCTTC.

The gene calls are TRBV29-1 and TRBJ1-2; no firm D call. From germline, CDR1 is SQVTM and CDR2 ANQGSEA. The CDR3 totals 12 residues. The V end lost 4 bases, the J end lost 2 bases, and 8 bases lay between the germline ends. The CDR3, as DNA: TGCAGCGTTGGACATGAGAACTATGGCTACACCTTC. It is translated as CSVGHENYGYTF.

This rearrangement joins TRBV23-1 to TRBJ2-7; 9 nucleotides line up with TRBD1. TRBV23-1 is treated as an ORF (open reading frame) with a function not yet certain. Trimming took 4 bases from V and 6 from J; bases not matched to a gene: 16. This CDR3 has 17 residues. The CDR3 sequence is CASSPMIPGQGNGEQYF. For the CDR3, the DNA is TGCGCCAGCAGTCCCATGATCCCGGGACAGGGCAATGGCGAGCAGTACTTC.